A selection of T cell receptor beta chains follows, all from one sample in a study of memory CD4+ T cells and cytomegalovirus serostatus. Method: immunoSEQ multiplex PCR; TCRdb's copy keeps in-frame clones and lacks some. The table records roughly 54,000 clones, roughly four fifths of them present only once. Sequences were obtained from memory CD4+ T cells from blood. These receptors all come from an adult in good health and CMV-seronegative. CDR3s include the opening cysteine and the closing phenylalanine or tryptophan. Each record gives: V gene, clone size, D gene, J gene, CDR3 DNA, CDR3 protein. A D gene is named only where the DNA matches it firmly. Some rows have no size entry. The others give once, few or many, or a class for an expanded clone.

V: TRBV5-5
size: .
D: .
J: TRBJ1-6
DNA: TGTGCCAGCAGGTCCCGGGACACCGGGTATTCACCCCTCCACTTT
CDR3: CASRSRDTGYSPLHF

V: TRBV19
size: .
D: TRBD1
J: TRBJ1-2
DNA: TGTGCCAGTAGTATACCCGGGACAGGGGGCCAAGGCTACACCTTC
CDR3: CASSIPGTGGQGYTF

V: TRBV10-1
size: few
D: TRBD1
J: TRBJ1-1
DNA: TGCGCCAGCAGTGAACCAGGGGGCGCGTTGTTCACTGAAGCTTTCTTT
CDR3: CASSEPGGALFTEAFF

V: TRBV27
size: .
D: TRBD2
J: TRBJ2-3
DNA: TGTGCCAGCAGTTTCCGGACTAGCGGAACTAGCACAGATACGCAGTATTTT
CDR3: CASSFRTSGTSTDTQYF

V: TRBV2
size: once
D: .
J: TRBJ1-1
DNA: TGTGCCAGCAGGAATCCCTTACGGAACACTGAAGCTTTCTTT
CDR3: CASRNPLRNTEAFF

V: TRBV27
size: .
D: .
J: TRBJ2-6
DNA: TGTGCCAGCAGCTTAAAGGGTCCTGGGGCCAACGTCCTGACTTTC
CDR3: CASSLKGPGANVLTF

V: TRBV19
size: once
D: TRBD1
J: TRBJ1-2
DNA: TGTGCCAGTAGTACCCAGACAGGGACTACCTATGGCTACACCTTC
CDR3: CASSTQTGTTYGYTF

V: TRBV11-1
size: .
D: .
J: TRBJ1-6
DNA: TGTGCCAGCAGCTTAAAACAGGGTGGAAATTCACCCCTCCACTTT
CDR3: CASSLKQGGNSPLHF

V: TRBV25-1
size: .
D: TRBD2
J: TRBJ2-2
DNA: TGTGCCAGCAGTGAATCTCGGTTGGCTAGCGGTAACACCGGGGAGCTGTTTTTT
CDR3: CASSESRLASGNTGELFF

V: TRBV20-1
size: .
D: .
J: TRBJ1-1
DNA: TGCAGTGCTAGTAGGACTGTTGAAGCTTTCTTT
CDR3: CSASRTVEAFF

V: TRBV2
size: .
D: .
J: TRBJ1-1
DNA: TGTGCCAGCAGTGAGCTAGCGGGGAACACTGAAGCTTTCTTT
CDR3: CASSELAGNTEAFF

V: TRBV7-2
size: once
D: .
J: TRBJ1-6
DNA: TGTGCCAGCAGCTTATGGACGGTTCCTGTAGGCAATTCACCCCTCCACTTT
CDR3: CASSLWTVPVGNSPLHF

V: TRBV15
size: .
D: .
J: TRBJ1-5
DNA: TGTGCCACCAGCCGGCGGGCAGGACAGCCCCAGCATTTT
CDR3: CATSRRAGQPQHF

V: TRBV7-2
size: .
D: .
J: TRBJ2-5
DNA: TGTGCCAGCAGCCCCCTCCGGGGTAATCAAGAGACCCAGTACTTC
CDR3: CASSPLRGNQETQYF

V: TRBV18
size: .
D: .
J: TRBJ1-5
DNA: TGTGCCAGCTCACCAGGGTTGAGCAATCAGCCCCAGCATTTT
CDR3: CASSPGLSNQPQHF

V: TRBV25-1
size: .
D: .
J: TRBJ1-2
DNA: TGTGCCAGCAGTGACAACAGGGTGACGGCTGGCTACACCTTC
CDR3: CASSDNRVTAGYTF

V: TRBV19
size: .
D: .
J: TRBJ1-1
DNA: TGTGCCAGTAGTATCCGGAACACTGAAGCTTTCTTT
CDR3: CASSIRNTEAFF

V: TRBV5-1
size: .
D: .
J: TRBJ1-3
DNA: TGCGCCAGCAGCTTGGCCGGGTCGAGCTCTGGAAACACCATATATTTT
CDR3: CASSLAGSSSGNTIYF

V: TRBV10-2
size: few
D: .
J: TRBJ2-4
DNA: TGCGCCAGCAGTGAGTCCGGGGACATTCAGTACTTC
CDR3: CASSESGDIQYF

V: TRBV7-3
size: few
D: .
J: TRBJ2-7
DNA: TGTGCCAGCAGCCGGGACAACTCCTACGAGCAGTACTTC
CDR3: CASSRDNSYEQYF

V: TRBV9
size: .
D: .
J: TRBJ1-5
DNA: TGTGCCAGCAGCGTTCGTCCAACAGCTAAAAATGGAAATCAGCCCCAGCATTTT
CDR3: CASSVRPTAKNGNQPQHF

V: TRBV7-8
size: .
D: TRBD1
J: TRBJ1-2
DNA: TGTGCCAGCAGCCCCGTGGCAGGGGGTTATGGCTACACCTTC
CDR3: CASSPVAGGYGYTF

V: TRBV6-1
size: .
D: .
J: TRBJ1-1
DNA: TGTGCCAGCAGCGCGGCGGGGAGGCTGAACACTGAAGCTTTCTTT
CDR3: CASSAAGRLNTEAFF

V: TRBV28
size: .
D: .
J: TRBJ2-2
DNA: TGTGCCAGCAGTTTTAATCCGGGGACGAACACCGGGGAGCTGTTTTTT
CDR3: CASSFNPGTNTGELFF

V: TRBV11-2
size: few
D: .
J: TRBJ1-3
DNA: TGTGCCAGCAGCTCAGGGGTTTCTGGAAACACCATATATTTT
CDR3: CASSSGVSGNTIYF

V: TRBV19
size: .
D: .
J: TRBJ2-5
DNA: TGTGCCAGTAGTAGGAACACAGCCATAAGGGAGACCCAGTACTTC
CDR3: CASSRNTAIRETQYF

V: TRBV30
size: .
D: TRBD2
J: TRBJ2-1
DNA: TGTGCCTGGACGGGACTAGCGGGGAAAAATGAGCAGTTCTTC
CDR3: CAWTGLAGKNEQFF

V: TRBV18
size: .
D: .
J: TRBJ2-5
DNA: TGTGCCAGCTCACTTCACCAAGAGACCCAGTACTTC
CDR3: CASSLHQETQYF

V: TRBV7-2
size: .
D: TRBD2
J: TRBJ2-1
DNA: TGTGCCAGCAGCTCCCCCGGGCGGTCGGCGGGAGGGCCATACAATGAGCAGTTCTTC
CDR3: CASSSPGRSAGGPYNEQFF

V: TRBV4-3
size: .
D: .
J: TRBJ2-1
DNA: TGCGCCAGCAGCCAAGGGCGAAGCGGCTCCTACAATGAGCAGTTCTTC
CDR3: CASSQGRSGSYNEQFF

V: TRBV19
size: .
D: .
J: TRBJ2-3
DNA: TGTGCCAGTACCTTCGATTGGGGCACAGATACGCAGTATTTT
CDR3: CASTFDWGTDTQYF

V: TRBV9
size: .
D: .
J: TRBJ1-1
DNA: TGTGCCAGCAGCAACGAGAACAGGGCAGGGAGAGTCTTCTTT
CDR3: CASSNENRAGRVFF

V: TRBV28
size: .
D: TRBD2
J: TRBJ2-4
DNA: TGTGCCAGCAGTCAGCGGGGGTTGGTCTTC
CDR3: CASSQRGLVF

V: TRBV29-1
size: .
D: TRBD2
J: TRBJ2-3
DNA: TGCAGCGTTGGGACTAGCGGAGATACGCAGTATTTT
CDR3: CSVGTSGDTQYF

V: TRBV5-8
size: .
D: .
J: TRBJ1-1
DNA: TGTGCCAGCAGCTTGGTCCCGACTGCATTGAACACTGAAGCTTTCTTT
CDR3: CASSLVPTALNTEAFF

V: TRBV6-5
size: .
D: .
J: TRBJ2-5
DNA: TGTGCCAGCAGTTACTCCCCCGGGGCCCAGTACTTC
CDR3: CASSYSPGAQYF

V: TRBV7-2
size: .
D: TRBD2
J: TRBJ2-6
DNA: TGTGCCAGCAGAAGGGGTGGGACTAGCTCTGGGGCCAACGTCCTGACTTTC
CDR3: CASRRGGTSSGANVLTF

V: TRBV2
size: .
D: TRBD1
J: TRBJ2-5
DNA: TGTGCCAGCAGTGAAGGGGGACAGGGGGCCGAGACCCAGTACTTC
CDR3: CASSEGGQGAETQYF

V: TRBV7-2
size: .
D: .
J: TRBJ2-7
DNA: TGTGCCAGCAGCTTTTTTACGGGGCGGAGCTCCTACGAGCAGTACTTC
CDR3: CASSFFTGRSSYEQYF

V: TRBV27
size: .
D: .
J: TRBJ2-7
DNA: TGTGCCAGCAGTTCAAAGGACCACGAGCAGTACTTC
CDR3: CASSSKDHEQYF